The T cell receptor beta chain under discussion was sequenced for a study of blood T cell repertoires in COVID-19. Study information: T cells, B-cell-depleted T cells, or PBMCs supplied cDNA or gDNA.

Authors' processing steps: By means of reference gene primer amplification, nucleated cell counts were estimated. Some clones are missing from TCRdb's copy, which holds only in-frame ones; the method was immunoSEQ multiplex PCR. For V, J and clone size, that table is used; D and trimming come from the DNA. The data show some 6,900 clones, approximately 91% seen once. The TCR was taken from a human donor in a cohort sampled during active COVID-19. The specimen sequenced was peripheral blood.

For the CDR3, the DNA is TGTGCCAGCAGTGAAGAGGCAGGGCAGTACTTC. Its translation is CASSEEAGQYF. The chain recombines TRBV2 with TRBJ2-7; D not resolved. Germline assignment: CDR1 SNHLY and CDR2 FYNNEI. With 1 base removed from V and 9 bases from J, the gap between germline ends came to 7 bases. The CDR3 has 11 amino acids.